The clone carrying this TCR beta chain appeared once. The data are from a study of blood T cell repertoires in COVID-19. Across the whole study: Spain, Italy and the United States supplied samples that represented acute and convalescent COVID-19. Nucleic acid was either cDNA or gDNA, and it came from T cells, B-cell-depleted T cells, or PBMCs.

Per the authors' pipeline: How many nucleated cells were present was estimated from reference gene primer amplification. Assay used: immunoSEQ multiplex PCR; TCRdb lists only in-frame clones, some missing. That table is the source of V, J and clone size, and D and trimming were worked out from the DNA. Seen here are around 270,000 clones, 70% to 90% observed once, and the top ten hold 2% to 2.5%. The germline V gene has CDR1 SGDLS and CDR2 YYNGEE. Trimming took off 0 bases at V and 6 bases at J, with 16 bases between the two ends. CDR3 length: 16 amino acids. This receptor was identified in a woman aged 45-65 years with acute or convalescent COVID-19. J is TRBJ2-1 and V is TRBV9; TRBD1 might be the D (7 bases). Material for sequencing was peripheral blood. DNA of the CDR3: TGTGCCAGCAGCGTAGGGGACAGACTAGTAACCAATGAGCAGTTCTTC. Translating gives CASSVGDRLVTNEQFF.